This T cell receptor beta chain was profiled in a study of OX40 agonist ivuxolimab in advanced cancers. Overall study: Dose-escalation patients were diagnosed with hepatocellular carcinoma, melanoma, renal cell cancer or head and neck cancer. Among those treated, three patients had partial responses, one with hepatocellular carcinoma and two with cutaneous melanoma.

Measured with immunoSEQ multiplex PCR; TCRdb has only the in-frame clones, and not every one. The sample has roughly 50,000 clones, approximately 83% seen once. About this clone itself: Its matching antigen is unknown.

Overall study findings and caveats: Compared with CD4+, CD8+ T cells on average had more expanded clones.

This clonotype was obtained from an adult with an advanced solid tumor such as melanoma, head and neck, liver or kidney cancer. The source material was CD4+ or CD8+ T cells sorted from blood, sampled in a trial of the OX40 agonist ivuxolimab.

The CDR3 spells CASSPREANTGELFF. The CDR3 DNA sequence: TGCGCCAGCAGCCCTCGGGAAGCAAACACCGGGGAGCTGTTTTTT. This chain links TRBV5-1 with TRBJ2-2; tentatively, D is TRBD2 (5 bases). The germline CDR1 and CDR2 sequences are SGHRS and YFSETQ. Between the trimmed V and J ends, which lost 4 bases and 2 bases, there was a span of 12 bases. The CDR3 is 15 residues long.